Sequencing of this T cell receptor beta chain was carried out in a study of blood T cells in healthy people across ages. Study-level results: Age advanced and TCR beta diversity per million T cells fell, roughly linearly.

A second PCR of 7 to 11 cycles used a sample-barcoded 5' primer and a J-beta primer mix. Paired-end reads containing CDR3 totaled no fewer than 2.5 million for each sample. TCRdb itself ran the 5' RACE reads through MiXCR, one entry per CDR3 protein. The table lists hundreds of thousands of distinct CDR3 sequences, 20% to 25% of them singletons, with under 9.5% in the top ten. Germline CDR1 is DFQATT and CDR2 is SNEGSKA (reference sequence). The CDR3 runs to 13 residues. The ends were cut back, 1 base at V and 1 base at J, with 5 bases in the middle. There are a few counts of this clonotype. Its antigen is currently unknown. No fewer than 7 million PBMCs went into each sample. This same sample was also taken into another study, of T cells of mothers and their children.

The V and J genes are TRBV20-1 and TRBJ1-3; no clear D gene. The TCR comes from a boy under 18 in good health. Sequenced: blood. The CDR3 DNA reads TGCAGTGCTAGAGTCTGGTCTGGAAACACCATATATTTT. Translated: CSARVWSGNTIYF.